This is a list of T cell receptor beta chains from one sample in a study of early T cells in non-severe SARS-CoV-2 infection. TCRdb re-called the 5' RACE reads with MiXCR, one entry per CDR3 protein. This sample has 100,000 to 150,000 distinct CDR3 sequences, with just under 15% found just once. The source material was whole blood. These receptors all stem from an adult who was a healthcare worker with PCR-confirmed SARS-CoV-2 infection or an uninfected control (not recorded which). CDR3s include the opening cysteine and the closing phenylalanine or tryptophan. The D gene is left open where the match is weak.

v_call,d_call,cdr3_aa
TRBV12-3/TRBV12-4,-,CASSLYVRIWSGNTIYF
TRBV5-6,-,CASSPNLGAVSTDTQYF
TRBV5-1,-,CASSLAGSANEQFF
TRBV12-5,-,CASGLPPHTGELFF
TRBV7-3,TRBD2,CASSFNGGADTQYF
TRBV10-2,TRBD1,CASSEQGALLEQFF
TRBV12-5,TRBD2,CASGLGAGEETQYF
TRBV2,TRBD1,CASSWNRGSDGYTF
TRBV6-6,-,CASSPSVGYGYTF
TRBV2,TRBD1,CASKLDREGQPQHF
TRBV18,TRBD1,CASSPTNRGRTDTQYF
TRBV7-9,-,CASGPGQATKYQETQYF
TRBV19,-,CASSGTLWADSPLHF
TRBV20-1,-,CSARVAASYNEQFF
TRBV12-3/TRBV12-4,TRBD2,CASTLAGVGEQYF
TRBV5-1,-,CASSSRGVGGYTEAFF
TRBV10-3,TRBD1,CAIGKQGANSNTGELFF
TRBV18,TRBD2,CASSSYLAGGSNEQFF
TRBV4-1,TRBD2,CASSVRLAGGYSTDTQYF
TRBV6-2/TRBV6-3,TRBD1,CASSYSRTGGPNYGYTF
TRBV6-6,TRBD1,CASSYGTVDYTF
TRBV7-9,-,CASSWGPGMSMGEQYF
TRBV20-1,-,CSARVKQANSPLHF
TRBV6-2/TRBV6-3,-,CASSPGPPLGGAFF
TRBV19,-,CASSITPFPANEKLFF
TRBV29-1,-,CSVEDRDRSRDTQYF
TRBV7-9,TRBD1,CASSSLFRNRGRNEQFF
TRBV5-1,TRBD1,CASTGTARPEAFF
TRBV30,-,CACPSTTSNREKLFF
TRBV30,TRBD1,CAWSLTGGYEQYF
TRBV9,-,CASSVGNLVETQYF
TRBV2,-,CASSAGTGHSYGYTF
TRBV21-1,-,CASSRGPNFSSYNSPLHF
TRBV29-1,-,CSVERDHSPGTQYF
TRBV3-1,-,CASSQGPTKQFF
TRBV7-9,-,CASSLSGGSNEQFF
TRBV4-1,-,CASSQVILAAYEQYF
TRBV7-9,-,CASSLAEVQDTQYF
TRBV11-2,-,CASSSRLRGTDTQYF
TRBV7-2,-,CASSLDNRASYEQYF
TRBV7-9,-,CASSLEDTGYTF
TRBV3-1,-,CASSQVALQESYGYTF
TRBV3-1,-,CASKEAGMRETQYF
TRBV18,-,CASSPGPDSGEQFF
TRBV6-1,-,CASSERRQSYGYTF
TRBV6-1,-,CASSELGEAQYF
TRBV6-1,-,CASSVRHESYNEQFF
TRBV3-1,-,CASSQGGNEKLFF
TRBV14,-,CASSPTGEETQYF
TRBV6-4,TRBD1,CALPPGTGNEQFF
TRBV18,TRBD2,CASSPQGRDEQYF
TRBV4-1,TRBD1,CASSVDRAGELFF
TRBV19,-,CASSPAAVYNSPLHF
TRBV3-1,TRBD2,CASSHARLADEQYF
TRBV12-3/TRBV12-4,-,CASWGGDAYNSPLHF
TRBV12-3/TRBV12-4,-,CASSSRLGGYTF
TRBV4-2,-,CASSQDWGTPYYEQYF
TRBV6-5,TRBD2,CASSSPSGGFYEQYF
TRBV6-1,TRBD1,CASDSGGQGEDGYTF